One and the same sample provided the 10 T cell receptor beta chains below, sequenced in a study of blood T cell repertoires in COVID-19. Produced via immunoSEQ multiplex PCR; TCRdb's table is partial and in-frame only. Of 270,000 or so clones listed, approximately 90% are singletons. Sequenced sample: PBMCs or T cells enriched from blood (not recorded which). Receptors originate from a woman aged 40 to 50 with acute COVID-19.

This sequence joins TRBV7-2 and TRBJ2-7; TRBD1 agrees at 9 bases. Germline lookup yields CDR1 SGHTA and CDR2 FQGNSA. The CDR3 has 15 amino acids. V trimming: 0 bases; J trimming: 5 bases; junction bases outside the gene matches: 5. CDR3 nucleotides: TGTGCCAGCAGCTTAGCAGCCGGGACAGGGAACGAGCAGTACTTC. Residues: CASSLAAGTGNEQYF.

The V and J genes are TRBV19 and TRBJ1-5; D unclear. This CDR3 has 15 amino acids. CDR1 LNHDA and CDR2 SQIVND come from the germline V gene (reference sequence). The V gene lost 0 bases and the J gene lost 1 base, with 7 bases spanning the gap. This chain's CDR3 is CASSIDPVSNQPQHF. The CDR3 region has the DNA TGTGCCAGTAGTATAGATCCGGTGAGCAATCAGCCCCAGCATTTT.

This chain uses TRBV7-9 with TRBJ1-4; 7 nucleotides line up with TRBD1. Germline V gene lookup returns CDR1 SEHNR and CDR2 FQNEAQ (reference sequence). Trimming at V came to 5 bases and at J to 8 bases, leaving 8 bases not matched to a gene. This CDR3 is 14 amino acids long. CDR3 in DNA: TGTGCCAGCAGCCGAGACAGGGTGGAGGAAAAACTGTTTTTT. This translates into CASSRDRVEEKLFF.

This clone was observed once. The V call is TRBV7-3, the J call TRBJ2-1; 10 nucleotides agree with TRBD2. J lost 7 bases, V lost 5 bases, and 11 bases had no gene match. Germline-derived CDR1 and CDR2 are SGHTA and FQGTGA. This CDR3 has 16 residues. CDR3: CASSPQAGGPSNEQFF. CDR3 sequence (DNA): TGTGCCAGCAGCCCTCAAGCGGGAGGGCCCTCTAATGAGCAGTTCTTC.

The V call is TRBV7-9, the J call TRBJ2-2, with 8 bases that match TRBD1. From germline, CDR1 is SEHNR and CDR2 FQNEAQ (reference sequence). This CDR3 comprises 15 residues. Trimming cost V 5 bases and J 0 bases; bases outside gene matches: 2. CDR3 nucleotides: TGTGCCAGCAGCCCGGGACAGGCGAACACCGGGGAGCTGTTTTTT. Translating gives CASSPGQANTGELFF.

The chain combines TRBV2 with TRBJ1-1, with 8 bases matching TRBD1. Germline CDR1 and CDR2: SNHLY and FYNNEI. V lost 9 bases, J lost 1 base, and 4 bases stayed unmatched. This CDR3 region has 13 residues. This CDR3 reads CASRDRGNTEAFF. DNA of the CDR3: TGTGCCAGTAGAGACAGGGGGAACACTGAAGCTTTCTTT.

The chain links TRBV7-9 to TRBJ1-6; D gene uncertain. Germline CDR1 reads SEHNR; CDR2 reads FQNEAQ (reference sequence). The V gene lost 3 bases and the J gene lost 5 bases, with 5 bases spanning the gap. The CDR3 is made up of 13 amino acids. The CDR3 DNA sequence: TGTGCCAGCAGCTTGACAAATAATTCACCCCTCCACTTT. This codes for CASSLTNNSPLHF.

The chain joins TRBV6-2 or TRBV6-3 to TRBJ1-6; D might be TRBD1 (5 bases). Germline CDR1 MNHEY, CDR2 SVGEGT. The CDR3 has 17 amino acids. V was trimmed by 0 bases and J by 7 bases, leaving 16 bases between them. In DNA form, the CDR3 reads TGTGCCAGCAGTTACTCGGACCAACGGACAACCAATTCACCCCTCCACTTT. It codes for CASSYSDQRTTNSPLHF.

The chain has TRBV23-1 and TRBJ1-2; a weak D match, TRBD1 (5 bases). TRBV23-1 is sorted into the ORF group, with uncertain function. This CDR3 has 13 residues. Trimming removed 6 bases at V and 8 bases at J, with 16 bases between. The CDR3: CASSRRQWNGYTF. CDR3 DNA: TGCGCCAGCAGCCGGAGACAGTGGAACGGCTACACCTTC.

The rearrangement links TRBV27 to TRBJ2-5; 8 bases are a match to TRBD1. V was clipped by 3 bases and J by 4 bases; unmatched bases: 4. CDR3 length equals 14 residues. The V gene's germline CDR1 is MNHEY and CDR2 SMNVEV (reference sequence). The CDR3: CASSFGQGRETQYF. The CDR3 DNA sequence: TGTGCCAGCAGTTTTGGACAGGGAAGAGAGACCCAGTACTTC.